This T cell receptor (beta chain) was sequenced for a study of T cells in Graves' hyperthyroidism and ophthalmopathy (dated by TCRdb to the late 2010s). Regarding the study in general: Peripheral blood samples were taken at the time of initial diagnosis, prior to any treatment. The approximately 95 discovery patients were divided at random into training and test sets in a 7:3 ratio. To identify TCR V-J signatures that set the groups apart, the researchers used a discovery cohort of approximately 98 patients, made up of 43 with Graves' ophthalmopathy and some 60 with stable Graves' hyperthyroidism. In addition, the study compared T-cell repertoires in thyroid tissue and in blood from six Graves' hyperthyroidism patients. Prospective prediction of ophthalmopathy was tested in an independent validation cohort consisting of about 19 hyperthyroidism patients and around 16 patients who later progressed to ophthalmopathy. According to the paper, TCR Vbeta CDR3 sequencing was carried out on 120 to 150 peripheral blood samples, which came from 40 to 45 ophthalmopathy, approximately 72 hyperthyroidism and roughly 17 progressor patients. After sampling, hyperthyroidism patients received methimazole starting at 30 mg daily, and ophthalmopathy patients received high-dose intravenous methylprednisolone. What the work shows at the level of the full study, not this receptor alone: During validation, the model predicted progression to ophthalmopathy a median of approximately 6.5 months ahead of onset, with around 71% sensitivity and 72% to 80% specificity. Ophthalmopathy was separated from stable hyperthyroidism by a 13 V-J signature model, with around 90% sensitivity and roughly 84% specificity obtained in cross-validation and 80%/75% obtained in testing. Most expanded thyroid clonotypes (frequency above 0.001) were also detected in blood, a finding suggesting that blood repertoires may reflect thyroid immune responses. Sample size was not statistically predetermined, and investigators were not blinded to group allocation.

This clonotype came up many times. Its antigen is currently not known. Base qualities are not recorded, but no much larger clone differs from it by a single base. The CDR3 sequence holds 14 residues, the cysteine and phenylalanine included. Only the CDR3 portion is preserved as DNA: 42 bases, with reading frame beginning at the first base. Ends trimmed: V by 3 bases, J by 4 bases; bases unmatched to a gene: 4. Taken from the germline V gene, the CDR1 and CDR2 loops are SGHRS and YFSETQ. TCR beta CDR3 regions were amplified from RNA transcripts. The TCR CDR3 was subjected to a first round of RT-PCR using the HTBI primer set and the Qiagen OneStep RT-PCR kit. Libraries were constructed in a second round of multiplex PCR, after which size selection and purification were carried out. Paired-end sequencing of the libraries was performed with 100 bp reads on an Illumina HiSeq2000. The original pipeline was this. Raw data were processed with SOAPnuke, discarding reads with adapters, uncalled bases, mean Phred below 15, or no exact constant-primer or identifier match. COPE v1.2.5 was used to merge high-quality paired reads, and clonotypes were defined as unique nucleotide sequences. MiTCR v1.1 was used to align the clonotypes against IMGT TRBV, TRBD and TRBJ reference segments. Analysis was restricted to V-J combinations with a frequency above 0.0001, which covered about 99% of repertoires. The TCS score was defined as F50 (clonal expansion) divided by E x V (chaos), with BLOSUM62-based TCRdist calculated between CDR3 peptides within each V-J. Welch's t-statistics and random forest reduced 450 to 600 V-J features to roughly 13, which were used in a naive Bayes classifier (R e1071). Using fastp trimming at Q25 and MiXCR clonotype assembly, TCRdb reanalyzed the public sequencing data and kept in-frame beta chains. Records with the same CDR3 protein are collapsed into one entry carrying the most frequent genes and DNA. These V and J calls originate from TCRdb's pipeline instead of the authors' own analysis. This sample comprises roughly 400,000 distinct CDR3 sequences, over 12% of them detected only once. Of the sample, around 27% falls within the top ten clones.

Ophthalmopathy patients had moderately to severely active disease, Clinical Activity Score of at least 3, NOSPECS grade of at least 4, and duration under 3 months. Patients with uncontrolled infections, other autoimmune diseases, pregnancy or lactation were excluded. Clinical symptoms, serum thyroxine and TRAb, thyroid ultrasound, and orbital computed tomography formed the basis for the diagnoses. PBMCs were isolated from about 9.2 ml of fresh peripheral blood by Ficoll-Paque density gradient centrifugation. Trizol reagent was used to extract total RNA, and RNA quality was then checked on an Agilent 2100 Bioanalyzer.

The chain is made from TRBV5-1 and TRBJ2-3; 8 central nucleotides agree with TRBD2. Material: blood. The sequence was collected from a middle-aged man with Graves' ophthalmopathy. The DNA sequence follows: TGCGCCAGCAGCTCTACTAGCGGCCCAGATACGCAGTATTTT. Its protein product is CASSSTSGPDTQYF.